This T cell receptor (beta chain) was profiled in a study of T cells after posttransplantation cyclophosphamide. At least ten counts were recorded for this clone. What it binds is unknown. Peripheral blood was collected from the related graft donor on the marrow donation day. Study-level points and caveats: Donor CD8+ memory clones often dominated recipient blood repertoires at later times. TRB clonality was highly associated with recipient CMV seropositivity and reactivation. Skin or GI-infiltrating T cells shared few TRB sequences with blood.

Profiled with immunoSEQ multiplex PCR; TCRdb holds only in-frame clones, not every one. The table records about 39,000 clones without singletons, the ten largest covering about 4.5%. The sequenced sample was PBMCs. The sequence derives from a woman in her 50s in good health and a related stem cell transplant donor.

CDR3 in amino acids: CASGLGTIENTIYF. CDR3 bases: TGCGCCAGCGGTCTAGGGACAATCGAAAACACCATATATTTT. The chain couples TRBV5-1 to TRBJ1-3, with D possibly TRBD1 on 6 matching bases. The CDR3 is 14 residues long. V lost 7 bases and J lost 6, with 17 bases in between. From germline, CDR1 is SGHRS and CDR2 YFSETQ.